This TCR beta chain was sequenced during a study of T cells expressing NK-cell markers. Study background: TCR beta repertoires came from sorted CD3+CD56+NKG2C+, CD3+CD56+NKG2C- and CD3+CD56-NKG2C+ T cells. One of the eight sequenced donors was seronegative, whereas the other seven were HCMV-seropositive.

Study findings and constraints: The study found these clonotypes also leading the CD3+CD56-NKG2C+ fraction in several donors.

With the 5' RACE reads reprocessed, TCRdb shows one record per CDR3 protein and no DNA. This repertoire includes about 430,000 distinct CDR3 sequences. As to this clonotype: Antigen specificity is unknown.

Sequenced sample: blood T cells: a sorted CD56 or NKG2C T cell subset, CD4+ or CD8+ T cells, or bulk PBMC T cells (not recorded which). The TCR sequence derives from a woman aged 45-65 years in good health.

The CDR3 protein is CAISEDRSNSPLHF. V is TRBV10-3 and J is TRBJ1-6; checking the TCRdb D call of TRBD1 is not possible without DNA. The CDR3 runs to 14 residues. Germline lookup yields CDR1 ENHRY and CDR2 SYGVKD.